This T cell receptor beta chain originates from a study of shared clonotypes between healthy human individuals. Study results and caveats: Generally, naive subsets (rather than memory subsets) showed larger estimated richness. Incomplete sequencing of sorted subsets was indicated by rarefaction despite large depth. Naive CD4 clonotype sharing across several donors was 4% to 5%.

To note about this clone: The antigen remains unidentified.

Per germline, CDR1 SGDLS and CDR2 YYNGEE. This CDR3 has 16 residues. With 0 bases clipped from V and 4 bases from J, the junction kept 5 bases outside the gene matches. Clones were sequenced by immunoSEQ multiplex PCR, and TCRdb holds only the in-frame ones, with some missing. The sample consists of under 1,900,000 clones, approximately 98.5% of them appearing once. The gene calls are TRBV9 and TRBJ2-1; TRBD1 matches at 9 bases. The TCR comes from a man aged 25 to 40 in good health. The sequenced sample was naive CD4+ T cells sorted from blood. The subset here: CD45RA+ positively selected. The CDR3 protein is CASSVAGQGQYNEQFF. In DNA, the CDR3 is TGTGCCAGCAGCGTAGCAGGACAGGGGCAATACAATGAGCAGTTCTTC.